The present T cell receptor (beta chain) was sequenced within a study of regulatory T cells in long-lasting Graves disease. Many counts were recorded for this clonotype. The time point denotes: newly diagnosed GD, antithyroid drugs for less than 3 months. Researchers made the TCR library from RNA that was extracted from PBMCs. The authors built TCR beta libraries using iRepertoire HTBI primers and Arm-PCR of CDR3 regions. MiXCR, applied by TCRdb to the multiplex PCR reads, yields one record per CDR3 protein. This sample carries around 500,000 distinct CDR3 sequences, about 15% of them seen once, and the ten largest clones take around 25%. The V and J ends lost 5 bases and 9 bases, in that order; junction bases with no gene match: 8. This CDR3 spans 14 amino acids. This sample also belongs to another study, concerning T cells in Graves' hyperthyroidism and ophthalmopathy.

The sequence derives from a woman aged 40-60 years with Graves disease. The V and J genes are TRBV12-3 or TRBV12-4 and TRBJ2-1; TRBD2 matches 9 bases. The material was peripheral blood mononuclear cells (PBMCs), obtained at new diagnosis, from a patient treated with antithyroid drugs. CDR3: CASSALGGGVEQFF. The CDR3 DNA follows: TGTGCCAGCAGTGCCCTGGGCGGGGGGGTTGAGCAGTTCTTC.